This is a list of T cell receptor beta chains from one sample in a study of OX40 agonist ivuxolimab in advanced cancers. The protocol was immunoSEQ multiplex PCR, while the TCRdb copy is restricted to in-frame clones and leaves out a portion. The sample yields over 15,000 clones, 75% to 90% seen once. Sequences were derived from CD4+ or CD8+ T cells sorted from blood, sampled in a trial of the OX40 agonist ivuxolimab. The origin of the receptors is an adult with an advanced solid tumor such as melanoma, head and neck, liver or kidney cancer. Each CDR3 is given with its conserved first and last residue. Fields, in order: V gene, D gene, CDR3 protein. D genes are given only for firm matches.

v_call: TRBV25-1; d_call: NA; cdr3_aa: CASNLGANTEAFF
v_call: TRBV7-8; d_call: TRBD2; cdr3_aa: CASSPGLAGGSTDTQYF
v_call: TRBV7-3; d_call: NA; cdr3_aa: CASSFQRTDQETQYF
v_call: TRBV6-1; d_call: NA; cdr3_aa: CASSGTSASSGNTIYF
v_call: TRBV5-6; d_call: NA; cdr3_aa: CASSTRGAGIYSGANVLTF
v_call: TRBV27; d_call: TRBD1; cdr3_aa: CASSGGTGAQPQHF
v_call: TRBV30; d_call: TRBD1; cdr3_aa: CAWSKTGGYNEQFF
v_call: TRBV10-3; d_call: TRBD2; cdr3_aa: CAITTSENTGELFF
v_call: TRBV25-1; d_call: TRBD1; cdr3_aa: CASRPDRGRETQYF
v_call: TRBV7-9; d_call: NA; cdr3_aa: CASSSDRMGAEAFF
v_call: TRBV7-8; d_call: NA; cdr3_aa: CASSLGTGKNQPQHF
v_call: TRBV28; d_call: TRBD1; cdr3_aa: CASNLGGLEKYGYTF
v_call: TRBV5-1; d_call: NA; cdr3_aa: CASSLAGQVGTEAFF
v_call: TRBV6-1; d_call: TRBD2; cdr3_aa: CASSEGLGRGAGFTYEQYF
v_call: TRBV6-1; d_call: TRBD1; cdr3_aa: CASSASQGAYEQYF
v_call: TRBV29-1; d_call: NA; cdr3_aa: CSVSGKMNTEAFF
v_call: TRBV10-3; d_call: TRBD1; cdr3_aa: CAIRGQGDTEAFF
v_call: TRBV11-2; d_call: NA; cdr3_aa: CASSPLETQYF
v_call: TRBV10-2; d_call: TRBD1; cdr3_aa: CASSDRGINTEAFF
v_call: TRBV5-6; d_call: NA; cdr3_aa: CASSLDRRGAGGGFEYF
v_call: TRBV27; d_call: NA; cdr3_aa: CASSLSAGANYGYTF
v_call: TRBV7-2; d_call: TRBD1; cdr3_aa: CASSLDRGRETQYF
v_call: TRBV27; d_call: NA; cdr3_aa: CASWTGSSAMQFF
v_call: TRBV30; d_call: NA; cdr3_aa: CAWNRDGTNQPQHF
v_call: TRBV14; d_call: TRBD2; cdr3_aa: CASSQALAGGPEQFF
v_call: TRBV28; d_call: TRBD1; cdr3_aa: CASRRGQAAGELFF
v_call: TRBV12-5; d_call: NA; cdr3_aa: CASGLGRVPSYEQYF
v_call: TRBV6-4; d_call: NA; cdr3_aa: CASSNQVGGEQFF
v_call: TRBV18; d_call: TRBD1; cdr3_aa: CASSFQGARNTEAFF
v_call: TRBV2; d_call: TRBD1; cdr3_aa: CASRGRGLDEKLFF
v_call: TRBV28; d_call: TRBD1; cdr3_aa: CASSRQGSGKNIQYF
v_call: TRBV5-1; d_call: NA; cdr3_aa: CASSITISHEQFF
v_call: TRBV5-4; d_call: NA; cdr3_aa: CASSLGQTSADTQYF
v_call: TRBV4-1; d_call: TRBD2; cdr3_aa: CASSLSGSEGETQYF
v_call: TRBV7-8; d_call: TRBD2; cdr3_aa: CASSQTQGLAGGNNEQFF
v_call: TRBV15; d_call: NA; cdr3_aa: CATSRDMETQYF
v_call: TRBV11-3; d_call: NA; cdr3_aa: CASSLGYNEQFF
v_call: TRBV28; d_call: NA; cdr3_aa: CASSTGGGNTIYF
v_call: TRBV5-4; d_call: NA; cdr3_aa: CASSQDRLGSQPQHF
v_call: TRBV5-1; d_call: TRBD2; cdr3_aa: CASSSDGGYYNEQFF
v_call: TRBV28; d_call: NA; cdr3_aa: CASTHGGNRIETQYF
v_call: TRBV2; d_call: NA; cdr3_aa: CASSDGHQGANVLTF
v_call: TRBV4-2; d_call: TRBD2; cdr3_aa: CASSQDPSGRATGELFF
v_call: TRBV7-2; d_call: TRBD2; cdr3_aa: CASSQLGLAQNIQYF
v_call: TRBV5-1; d_call: TRBD1; cdr3_aa: CASTSGTGGYEQYF
v_call: TRBV7-9; d_call: TRBD2; cdr3_aa: CASSYRWASGNAAELFF
v_call: TRBV6-1; d_call: NA; cdr3_aa: CASSDAGGTYEKLFF
v_call: TRBV28; d_call: TRBD1; cdr3_aa: CASKTGGYGYTF
v_call: TRBV30; d_call: NA; cdr3_aa: CAWSSLRVNEAFF
v_call: TRBV10-3; d_call: TRBD1; cdr3_aa: CAISEYAGGIRNNQPQHF
v_call: TRBV27; d_call: TRBD1; cdr3_aa: CASSHRRGQGGYNEQFF
v_call: TRBV29-1; d_call: TRBD1; cdr3_aa: CSVSGQGADGELFF
v_call: TRBV19; d_call: NA; cdr3_aa: CASRWSGSYEQYF
v_call: TRBV2; d_call: NA; cdr3_aa: CASTGTTDNQPQHF
v_call: TRBV7-3; d_call: TRBD2; cdr3_aa: CASSPTSVETQYF
v_call: TRBV6-4; d_call: TRBD1; cdr3_aa: CASRDGNRGDTEAFF
v_call: TRBV5-1; d_call: NA; cdr3_aa: CASSLQAGSNEKLFF
v_call: TRBV28; d_call: TRBD1; cdr3_aa: CASRGGQALNTEAFF
v_call: TRBV7-9; d_call: TRBD2; cdr3_aa: CASTSGLADNEQFF
v_call: TRBV7-2; d_call: NA; cdr3_aa: CASSTGGALDTQYF